The clone carrying this T cell receptor (beta chain) was observed once. Its antigen is as yet unknown. Generated by immunoSEQ multiplex PCR, the TCRdb table keeps only in-frame clones and is missing some. Of some 180,000 clones in the sample, 85% to 95% were seen once. This specimen belongs to a study of T cell responses to AZD1222 COVID-19 vaccine. The study's findings and limits: There were vaccine-associated CD4 TCRs across spike, dominant at 160-218 and 743-854.

There are 15 residues in the CDR3. CDR1 is SNHLY and CDR2 is FYNNEI in the germline V gene. The V segment lost 6 bases and the J segment 4 bases; nucleotides outside the gene matches: 6. The receptor's source is an adult in good health. The source was peripheral blood, collected on day 0 of AZD1222 vaccination. This sequence joins TRBV2 and TRBJ2-1, with 10 bases aligning to TRBD2. In DNA, the CDR3 is TGTGCCAGCAGAGATAGCGGGGGGAGTTACAATGAGCAGTTCTTC. Translating gives CASRDSGGSYNEQFF.